A selection of T cell receptor beta chains follows, all from one sample in a study of vaccination effects on CD4 cells after COVID-19. Libraries were prepared by immunoSEQ multiplex PCR; TCRdb keeps only in-frame clonotypes and omits some of them. The data show roughly 24,000 clones, with around four fifths seen just once and about 24% held by the top ten. Their specific antigens are unknown. Material: CD4+ T cells from PBMCs cultured with HCoV-NL63 spike peptides, obtained after COVID-19 vaccination. These receptors originate from a human donor who received a COVID-19 vaccine. Both conserved end residues are part of each CDR3. The size field is filled for only some rows; it gives once, few, many or a size class.

TRBV5-1 . CASSLRPLGEKLFF
TRBV4-1 . CASRHLNRGRGHQPQHF
TRBV4-1 few CASSPAPGQGAPFYGYTF
TRBV5-1 medium-sized CASSIQGATNEKLFF
TRBV28 . CAHSLEDHSTDTQYF
TRBV4-3 . CASSPGQHNQPQHF
TRBV19 . CATRAGGNQPQHF
TRBV5-1 . CASSLAGMGETQYF
TRBV7-9 . CASSLGLQGAGEKLFF
TRBV30 . CAWSQTGAEETQYF
TRBV27 . CASTPSGVSPLHF
TRBV19 . CAAGGWGETQYF
TRBV19 medium-sized CASSIVSVTDTQYF
TRBV7-8 . CASSPLGWDTEAFF
TRBV27 . CASSLWEGGGYTF
TRBV12-5 . CASGLATKGTATNEKLFF
TRBV5-1 . CASRMAPTNEKLFF
TRBV9 . CASSVVEDQYYGYTF
TRBV6-6 . CASRPGQGTGANVLTF
TRBV18 . CASSVRDRVPYGYTF
TRBV7-9 . CASSYPGGGNEQFF
TRBV18 once CASSPLAGARETQYF
TRBV5-1 . CASSLAAGGTEAFF
TRBV9 . CASSPGKGGANEKLFF
TRBV19 . CASSVLGGGVEKLFF
TRBV9 . CASSAGTSIDEQFF
TRBV4-2 . CASSPSGSSYNEQFF
TRBV27 . CASSALSYEQYF
TRBV2 . CASSARVRTTDTQYF
TRBV2 . CASSDRGNTYEQYF
TRBV12-3/TRBV12-4 . CASSPGGSYGYTF
TRBV27 . CASSLLRGYEQYF
TRBV5-4 . CASSLQGPQETQYF
TRBV10-3 few CAISELGLAGAGELFF
TRBV7-2 . CASSSRVLEGYEQYF
TRBV28 . CASSLNSGPYNEQFF
TRBV7-3 once CASSNSGGAGYNEQFF
TRBV3-1/TRBV3-2 few CASSQYHGNSGNTIYF
TRBV28 once CASSFGEEGYTF
TRBV28 once CATKRQGGRYEQYF
TRBV5-1 . CASSGGQDHGYTF
TRBV28 . CASSPQGGVGREQYF
TRBV6-5 . CASSYRGPQPQHF
TRBV19 . CASRGPAKNIQYF
TRBV30 . CAWSVQPGQGYEQYF
TRBV7-2 . CASRPITGGSETQYF
TRBV7-9 . CASSLAYGDQAFF